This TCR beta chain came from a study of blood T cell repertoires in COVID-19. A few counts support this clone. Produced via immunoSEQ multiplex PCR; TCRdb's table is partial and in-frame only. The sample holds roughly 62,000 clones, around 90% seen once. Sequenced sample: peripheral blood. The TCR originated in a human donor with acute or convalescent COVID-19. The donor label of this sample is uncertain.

The CDR3 nucleotides read TGTGCCAGCAGTGTTACCCCCGGGACACTCAATCAGCCCCAGCATTTT. Translation: CASSVTPGTLNQPQHF. The gene calls are TRBV6-1 and TRBJ1-5; weak D call: TRBD1 (6 bases). Per the germline V gene, CDR1 is MNHNS and CDR2 is SASEGT. The V end was cut by 4 bases, the J end by 3 bases, with 16 bases between. This CDR3 is built from 16 residues.